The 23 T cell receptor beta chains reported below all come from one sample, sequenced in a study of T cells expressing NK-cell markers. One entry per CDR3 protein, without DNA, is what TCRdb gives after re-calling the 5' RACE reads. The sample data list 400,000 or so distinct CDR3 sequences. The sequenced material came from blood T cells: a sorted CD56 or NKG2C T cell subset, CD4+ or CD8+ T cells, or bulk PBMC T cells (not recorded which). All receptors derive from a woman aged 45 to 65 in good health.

The CDR3 region is CASSREGFKTEAFF. This chain uses TRBV6-5 with TRBJ1-1; TCRdb proposes TRBD1, but this gene call is untestable without DNA. Germline V lookup: CDR1 MNHEY, CDR2 SVGAGI. The CDR3 sequence is 14 residues long.

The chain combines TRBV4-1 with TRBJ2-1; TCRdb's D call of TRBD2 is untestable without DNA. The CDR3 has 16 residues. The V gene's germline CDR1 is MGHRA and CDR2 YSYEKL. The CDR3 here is CASSQEDTEGLFEQFF.

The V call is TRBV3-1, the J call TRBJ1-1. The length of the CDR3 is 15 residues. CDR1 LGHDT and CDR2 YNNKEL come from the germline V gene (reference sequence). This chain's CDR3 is CASSFVVAANTEAFF.

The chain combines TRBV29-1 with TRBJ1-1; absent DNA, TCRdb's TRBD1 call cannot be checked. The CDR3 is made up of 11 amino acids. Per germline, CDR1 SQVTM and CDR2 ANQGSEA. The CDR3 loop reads CSMGQSAEAFF.

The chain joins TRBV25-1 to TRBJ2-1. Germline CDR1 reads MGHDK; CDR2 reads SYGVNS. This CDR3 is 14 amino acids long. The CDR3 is CASSEFTSYNEQFF.

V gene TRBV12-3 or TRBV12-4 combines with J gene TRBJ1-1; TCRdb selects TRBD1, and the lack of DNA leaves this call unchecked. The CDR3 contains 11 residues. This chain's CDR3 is CASIQGFEAFF.

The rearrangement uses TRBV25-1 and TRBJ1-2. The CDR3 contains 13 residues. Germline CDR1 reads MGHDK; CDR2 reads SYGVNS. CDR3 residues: CASSGAPNHGYTF.

CDR3 in amino acids: CASSLSTAGYNEQFF. The chain combines TRBV27 with TRBJ2-1; checking the TCRdb D call of TRBD2 is not possible without DNA. The germline V gene encodes CDR1 MNHEY and CDR2 SMNVEV (reference sequence). The CDR3 is 15 amino acids.

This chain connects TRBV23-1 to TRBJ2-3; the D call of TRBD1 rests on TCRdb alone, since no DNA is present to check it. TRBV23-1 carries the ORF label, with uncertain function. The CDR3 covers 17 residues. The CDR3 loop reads CASSQSRRQGSTDTQYF.

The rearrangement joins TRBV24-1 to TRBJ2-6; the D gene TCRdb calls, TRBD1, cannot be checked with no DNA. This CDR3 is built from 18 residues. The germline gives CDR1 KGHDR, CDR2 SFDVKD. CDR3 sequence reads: CATSDSGQVTSGANVLTF.

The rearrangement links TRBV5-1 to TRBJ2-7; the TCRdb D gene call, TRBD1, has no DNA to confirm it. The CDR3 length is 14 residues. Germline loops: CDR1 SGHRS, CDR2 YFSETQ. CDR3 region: CASSVSGGRYEQYF. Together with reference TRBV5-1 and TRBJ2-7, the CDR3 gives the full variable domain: KAGVTQTPRYLIKTRGQQVTLSCSPISGHRSVSWYQQTPGQGLQFLFEYFSETQRNKGNFPGRFSGRQFSNSRSEMNVSTLELGDSALYLCASSVSGGRYEQYFGPGTRLTVT.

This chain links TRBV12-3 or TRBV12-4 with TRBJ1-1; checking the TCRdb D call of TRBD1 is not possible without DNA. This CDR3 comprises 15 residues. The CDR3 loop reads CASSRGRQLNTEAFF.

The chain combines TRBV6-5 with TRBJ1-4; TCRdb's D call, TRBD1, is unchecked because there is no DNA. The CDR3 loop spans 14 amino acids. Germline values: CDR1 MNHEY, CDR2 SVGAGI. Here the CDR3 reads CASSYGTGFQKLFF.

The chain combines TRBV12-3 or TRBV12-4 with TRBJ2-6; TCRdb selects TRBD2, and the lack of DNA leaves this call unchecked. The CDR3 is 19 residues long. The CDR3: CASSQIGLAPNSGANVLTF.

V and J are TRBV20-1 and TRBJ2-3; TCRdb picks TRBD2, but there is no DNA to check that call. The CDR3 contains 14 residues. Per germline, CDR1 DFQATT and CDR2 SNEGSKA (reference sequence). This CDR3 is CSANGASGIDTQYF.

The CDR3 reads CASSEGGNQPQHF. The chain uses TRBV12-5 and TRBJ1-5; the TRBD1 assignment by TCRdb is unverifiable without DNA. In germline, CDR1 is LGHNT, CDR2 FRNRAP. The CDR3 has 13 amino acids.

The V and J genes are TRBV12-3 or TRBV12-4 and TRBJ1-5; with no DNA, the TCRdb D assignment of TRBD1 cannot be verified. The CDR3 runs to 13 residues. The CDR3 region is CASRWGVDQPQHF.

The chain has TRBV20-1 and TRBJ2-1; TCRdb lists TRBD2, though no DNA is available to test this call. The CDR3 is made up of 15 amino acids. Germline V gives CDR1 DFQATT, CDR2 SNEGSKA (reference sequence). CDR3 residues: CSARKLAGVGNEQFF.

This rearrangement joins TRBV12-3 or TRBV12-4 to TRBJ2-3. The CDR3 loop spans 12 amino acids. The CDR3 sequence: CASTSQPDTQYF.

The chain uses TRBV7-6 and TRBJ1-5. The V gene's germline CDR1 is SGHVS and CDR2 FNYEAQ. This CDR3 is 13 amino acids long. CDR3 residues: CASSLWRDQPQHF.

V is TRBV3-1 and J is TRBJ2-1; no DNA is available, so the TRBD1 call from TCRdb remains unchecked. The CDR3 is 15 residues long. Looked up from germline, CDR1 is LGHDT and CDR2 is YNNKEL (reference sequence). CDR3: CASSQAPLSNNEQFF.

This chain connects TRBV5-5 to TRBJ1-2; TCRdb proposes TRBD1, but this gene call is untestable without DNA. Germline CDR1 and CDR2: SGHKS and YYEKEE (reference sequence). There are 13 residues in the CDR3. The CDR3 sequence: CASSLVGGRGYTF.

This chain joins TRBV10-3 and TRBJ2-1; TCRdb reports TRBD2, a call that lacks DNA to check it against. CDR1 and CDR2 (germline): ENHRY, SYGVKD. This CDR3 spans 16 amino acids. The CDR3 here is CAISESSPSGYNEQFF.